These 22 T cell receptor beta chains were all obtained from the same sample, sequenced in a study of cytomegalovirus exposure and HLA in healthy donors. The primer mix had 60 Vbeta and 13 Jbeta primers. Some clones are missing from TCRdb's copy, which holds only in-frame ones; the method was immunoSEQ multiplex PCR. The data show some 150,000 clones, 60% to 80% seen once. The sequenced sample was PBMCs. These receptors were taken from a woman aged 25 to 39 in good health and CMV-seronegative.

This chain links TRBV5-1 with TRBJ1-6, with no clear D. Germline CDR1 SGHRS, CDR2 YFSETQ. The CDR3 runs to 15 residues. Trimming removed 2 bases from V and 3 bases from J, with 9 bases in between. In DNA, the CDR3 is TGCGCCAGCAGCTTCGAGGGCAACTATAATTCACCCCTCCACTTT. It codes for CASSFEGNYNSPLHF.

This rearrangement joins TRBV7-9 to TRBJ2-3; D is uncertain. CDR3 size: 15 residues. CDR1 and CDR2 from the germline V gene are SEHNR and FQNEAQ (reference sequence). The V end was cut by 1 base, the J end by 1 base, with 9 bases between. The CDR3 spells CASSLDLGRTDTQYF. CDR3 nucleotides: TGTGCCAGCAGCTTAGATCTGGGCCGCACAGATACGCAGTATTTT.

The table lists this clone with a count of one. The genes are TRBV9 and TRBJ1-2; 8 positions match TRBD1. V trimming: 0 bases; J trimming: 4 bases; junction bases outside the gene matches: 11. Germline CDR1 and CDR2: SGDLS and YYNGEE. The CDR3 length is 17 residues. The CDR3, as DNA: TGTGCCAGCAGCGTAGCTACTGGGACAGGATGGGCCTATGGCTACACCTTC. It specifies CASSVATGTGWAYGYTF.

This rearrangement joins TRBV27 to TRBJ2-3, with 7 bases fitting TRBD2. Germline-derived CDR1 and CDR2 are MNHEY and SMNVEV (reference sequence). V was pared by 6 bases and J by 2 bases, with 8 bases of the junction left unmatched. This CDR3 region has 15 residues. CDR3 nucleotide sequence: TGTGCCAGCAGCCACTGGGGGGGGGACACAGATACGCAGTATTTT. The encoded protein is CASSHWGGDTDTQYF.

The chain joins TRBV2 to TRBJ2-5; D is uncertain. The DNA end favors TRBJ2-7, so the J call may be wrong. Germline assignment: CDR1 SNHLY and CDR2 FYNNEI. This CDR3 is 12 amino acids long. The CDR3 bases are TGTGCCAGCAGTGAGAAGTCCTACGAGCAGTACTTC. It encodes CASSEKSYEQYF.

The gene calls are TRBV28 and TRBJ2-3, with D possibly matching TRBD2 (6 bases). The germline gives CDR1 MDHEN, CDR2 SYDVKM. The V end lost 4 bases, the J end lost 2 bases, and 16 bases lay between the germline ends. The CDR3 has 16 amino acids. CDR3 bases: TGTGCCAGCAGTTCGCCCGGAGGGACCTCCACAGATACGCAGTATTTT. This translates into CASSSPGGTSTDTQYF.

This chain uses TRBV4-1 with TRBJ2-1, with 12 bases fitting TRBD2. The CDR3 totals 14 residues. CDR1 is MGHRA, CDR2 YSYEKL, per germline. V was pared by 3 bases and J by 8 bases, with 2 bases of the junction left unmatched. CDR3 in amino acids: CASSQTSGGDEQFF. CDR3 DNA sequence: TGCGCCAGCAGCCAGACTAGCGGGGGTGATGAGCAGTTCTTC.

This chain uses TRBV5-4 with TRBJ2-2; D perhaps matches TRBD2 (6 bases). Germline loops: CDR1 SGHNT, CDR2 YYREEE (reference sequence). Trimming removed 2 bases at V and 5 bases at J, with 10 bases between. The CDR3 has 14 amino acids. The CDR3 DNA reads as TGTGCCAGCAGCTTTCGGGAGAGGACCGGGGAGCTGTTTTTT. It translates to CASSFRERTGELFF.

The V call is TRBV5-1, the J call TRBJ1-1; 7 bases are a match to TRBD1. The CDR3 sequence is 15 residues long. The junction had 9 bases not matched to a gene; V was cut back by 4 bases and J by 3 bases. The germline V gene encodes CDR1 SGHRS and CDR2 YFSETQ. CDR3 coding DNA: TGCGCCAGCAGCATAGGACAGGATTTGGACACTGAAGCTTTCTTT. Translating it yields CASSIGQDLDTEAFF.

This clone showed up just once. The chain recombines TRBV29-1 with TRBJ2-5, with a weak D call TRBD2 (6 bases). The V gene lost 6 bases and the J gene lost 5 bases, with 10 bases spanning the gap. Germline CDR1 is SQVTM and CDR2 is ANQGSEA. This CDR3 comprises 11 residues. CDR3 amino acids: CSVRLGETQYF. The CDR3 region has the DNA TGCAGCGTAAGACTAGGGGAGACCCAGTACTTC.

V is TRBV6-5 and J is TRBJ2-1, with 10 bases matching TRBD1. The CDR3 is 13 residues long. Germline V lookup: CDR1 MNHEY, CDR2 SVGAGI. V shed 5 bases, J shed 9 bases, and the junction held 4 bases outside the gene matches. The CDR3 DNA follows: TGTGCCAGCAGTAGAGGACAGGGGGGTGAGCAGTTCTTC. Protein product: CASSRGQGGEQFF.

J is TRBJ1-5 and V is TRBV7-9; TRBD1 agrees at 9 bases. This CDR3 has 15 amino acids. From germline, CDR1 is SEHNR and CDR2 FQNEAQ (reference sequence). V dropped 3 bases and J dropped 6; count of bases not matched to a gene: 6. The CDR3 sequence is CASSLGTGRGQPQHF. CDR3 nucleotide sequence: TGTGCCAGCAGCTTGGGGACAGGGCGGGGTCAGCCCCAGCATTTT.

This clone occurred a few times. Other nucleotide sequences from this sample produce the same CDR3. The gene calls are TRBV5-4 and TRBJ1-1; weak D call: TRBD1 (5 bases). V lost 2 bases and J 5 bases, leaving 10 bases between the germline ends. The CDR3 runs 13 residues. CDR1 SGHNT and CDR2 YYREEE come from the germline V gene (reference sequence). The CDR3 loop reads CASSLGPGTEAFF. The DNA for the CDR3 is TGTGCCAGCAGCTTAGGACCAGGGACTGAAGCTTTCTTT.

The chain is built from TRBV6-6 and TRBJ2-4; D is perhaps TRBD1 (6 bases). From germline, CDR1 is MNHNY and CDR2 SVGAGI (reference sequence). The CDR3 sequence is 16 residues long. V lost 0 bases to trimming and J lost 0 bases, with 9 bases between them. CDR3 protein: CASSYSLTGAKNIQYF. CDR3 bases: TGTGCCAGCAGTTACTCGTTGACAGGAGCCAAAAACATTCAGTACTTC.

This clone came up a few times. The chain links TRBV19 to TRBJ2-3; TRBD1 matches 8 bases. The germline V gene has CDR1 LNHDA and CDR2 SQIVND (reference sequence). The CDR3 is 14 amino acids. V shed 7 bases, J shed 6 bases, and the junction held 9 bases outside the gene matches. As DNA, the CDR3 is TGTGCCAGTAATGACAGGGGCCTGAGGGATACGCAGTATTTT. This translates into CASNDRGLRDTQYF.

This chain links TRBV30 with TRBJ1-2; TRBD1 matches at 7 bases. J was trimmed by 4 bases and V by 3 bases; bases with no gene match: 5. Germline lookup yields CDR1 GTSNPN and CDR2 SVGIG (reference sequence). The CDR3 loop spans 13 amino acids. CDR3 bases: TGTGCCTGGAGCAAAGGGACAGTCTATGGCTACACCTTC. It encodes CAWSKGTVYGYTF.

J is TRBJ1-2 and V is TRBV5-5; TRBD1 might be the D (5 bases). Trimming shortened V by 4 bases and J by 9 bases, and 16 bases separated the two germline ends. This CDR3 region has 13 residues. CDR1 and CDR2 from the germline V gene are SGHKS and YYEKEE (reference sequence). As DNA, the CDR3 is TGTGCCAGCAGCCTTCCGACGGGGGAAAGCTACACCTTC. This codes for CASSLPTGESYTF.

CDR3 sequence: CASSWGTANYGYTF. The CDR3, as DNA: TGTGCCAGCAGTTGGGGGACAGCAAACTATGGCTACACCTTC. The V call is TRBV6-1, the J call TRBJ1-2, with 7 nucleotides matching TRBD1. J gave up 2 bases and V 5 bases, and 5 bases lay outside the gene matches. CDR3 length equals 14 residues. CDR1 MNHNS and CDR2 SASEGT come from the germline V gene.

V is TRBV6-5 and J is TRBJ2-7; TRBD2 is a possible D gene (5 bases). CDR3 length: 16 residues. Germline CDR1 MNHEY, CDR2 SVGAGI. Trimming stripped 0 bases from V and 4 bases from J, with 16 bases between. CDR3 sequence reads: CASSYSVGERGYEQYF. CDR3 in DNA: TGTGCCAGCAGTTACTCAGTCGGGGAGAGAGGGTACGAGCAGTACTTC.

This clone occurred a few times. The chain joins TRBV6-5 to TRBJ2-5; D is possibly TRBD2 (6 bases). Judging by the DNA end, TRBJ2-7 fits better; the J call may be wrong. The CDR3 covers 13 residues. The germline CDR1 and CDR2 sequences are MNHEY and SVGAGI. CDR3 residues: CASQGASAGEQYF. The CDR3, as DNA: TGTGCCAGTCAAGGGGCTAGCGCGGGCGAGCAGTACTTC.

This chain links TRBV7-6 with TRBJ2-5; 14 bases fit TRBD2. Unmatched junction bases numbered 6, after V lost 1 base and J lost 5 bases. Germline V gives CDR1 SGHVS, CDR2 FNYEAQ. The CDR3 loop spans 17 amino acids. For the CDR3, the DNA is TGTGCCAGCAGCTTAGGACTAGCGGGAGGGCCGTCGGAGACCCAGTACTTC. This gives the protein CASSLGLAGGPSETQYF. Full variable domain (outside the CDR3, taken from reference TRBV7-6 and TRBJ2-5): GAGVSQSPRYKVTKRGQDVALRCDPISGHVSLYWYRQALGQGPEFLTYFNYEAQQDKSGLPNDRFSAERPEGSISTLTIQRTEQRDSAMYRCASSLGLAGGPSETQYFGPGTRLLVL.

This clone occurred a few times. The chain carries TRBV19 and TRBJ1-2; D unclear. This CDR3 is built from 14 residues. Germline values: CDR1 LNHDA, CDR2 SQIVND (reference sequence). Trimming took 4 bases from V and 2 from J, leaving 11 bases between them. The CDR3 DNA reads TGTGCCAGTAGTAATCCTCCCGAGAACTATGGCTACACCTTC. Its protein is CASSNPPENYGYTF.